This T cell receptor beta chain was sequenced in a study of shared clonotypes between healthy human individuals. This clone was counted between two and nine times. Its target is not known. The assay used deep level. Profiled with immunoSEQ multiplex PCR; TCRdb holds only in-frame clones, not every one. The sample gives roughly 1 million clones, under 80% of which show up once; approximately 1.5% is in the top ten. Deletions cut 3 bases from V and 0 bases from J, with 12 bases between. This CDR3 has 16 amino acids. CDR1 and CDR2 (germline): LNHDA, SQIVND (reference sequence). General study findings and limits: A limitation of the genetic and exposure-history diversity represented arose from few donors. The authors sampled blood alone, and tissue repertoires likely differ.

In the CD4+ fraction, cells were divided into CD45RA+ naive and CD45RA-negative memory subsets. The rearrangement links TRBV19 to TRBJ2-1; D might be TRBD2 (5 bases). Material: memory CD4+ T cells sorted from blood. Documented subset: CD45RA-negative fraction. The sequence was obtained from a man aged 18 to 30 in good health. DNA for the CDR3: TGTGCCAGTAGTATGAATCGGGGTAGCTCCTACAATGAGCAGTTCTTC. This sequence encodes CASSMNRGSSYNEQFF.